What follows are 23 T cell receptor beta chains derived from one specimen sequenced in a study of PD-L1 blockade in urothelial cancer. The time point denotes: pretreatment peripheral blood. Here immunoSEQ multiplex PCR was the method, and the copy in TCRdb shows in-frame clones only, minus some. The sample records roughly 55,000 clones, about 86% being singletons. The sample in question was PBMCs, obtained around atezolizumab (anti-PD-L1) treatment. All receptors come from a man aged 55 to 70 with urothelial cancer.

This clone was counted between two and nine times. This chain joins TRBV6-1 and TRBJ1-2, with a tentative D call TRBD1 (6 bases). Trimming took off 3 bases at V and 8 bases at J, with 13 bases between the two ends. Germline V CDR1 and CDR2: MNHNS, SASEGT. The CDR3 has 13 residues. The CDR3 DNA follows: TGTGCCAGCAGTGAGGGGGGGCGCTTGGGCTACACCTTC. Translating it yields CASSEGGRLGYTF.

The chain joins TRBV6-5 to TRBJ1-2, with a possible D match to TRBD1 (6 bases). The germline V gene has CDR1 MNHEY and CDR2 SVGAGI. The CDR3 consists of 14 residues. V lost 0 bases to trimming and J lost 8 bases, with 13 bases between them. The DNA of the CDR3 is TGTGCCAGCAGTTACTCTGGGGGCCGTTGGGGCTACACCTTC. Translated: CASSYSGGRWGYTF.

This chain joins TRBV6-1 and TRBJ2-7; 11 bases fit TRBD2. V lost 6 bases to trimming and J lost 0 bases; unmatched junction nucleotides: 4. Germline loops: CDR1 MNHNS, CDR2 SASEGT. This CDR3 contains 15 residues. CDR3 sequence (DNA): TGTGCCAGCAGGTTTACTAGCGGGAGCTCCTACGAGCAGTACTTC. Translation: CASRFTSGSSYEQYF.

This clone was detected once. The chain links TRBV6-1 to TRBJ1-5; the match to TRBD1 covers 7 bases. Unmatched junction bases numbered 3, after V lost 1 base and J lost 6 bases. The CDR3 extends over 14 amino acids. Germline V lookup: CDR1 MNHNS, CDR2 SASEGT. The CDR3, as DNA: TGTGCCAGCAGTGAAGGACAGGGCGGTCAGCCCCAGCATTTT. Translation: CASSEGQGGQPQHF.

The chain is built from TRBV27 and TRBJ2-3; D might be TRBD1 (5 bases). V was shortened by 5 bases and J by 1 base, with 10 bases between the two germline ends. CDR1 is MNHEY and CDR2 is SMNVEV in the germline V gene (reference sequence). The CDR3 covers 14 residues. The CDR3 DNA is TGTGCCAGCAGTATAGGGGTAGGCACAGATACGCAGTATTTT. Protein: CASSIGVGTDTQYF.

The chain couples TRBV5-5 to TRBJ2-7; D may be TRBD1 (6 bases). The CDR3 extends over 16 amino acids. Germline assignment: CDR1 SGHKS and CDR2 YYEKEE (reference sequence). The germline V and J ends were trimmed by 3 bases and 4 bases, with 20 bases remaining between them. CDR3: CASSYRASVASYEQYF. Written as DNA, the CDR3 is TGTGCCAGCAGCTACAGGGCCTCCGTCGCGTCTTACGAGCAGTACTTC.

J is TRBJ1-5 and V is TRBV6-1; 8 positions agree with TRBD1. CDR3 length: 14 residues. In germline, CDR1 is MNHNS, CDR2 SASEGT. V shed 10 bases, J shed 5 bases, and the junction held 10 bases outside the gene matches. CDR3 residues: CATQDRGGYQPQHF. The DNA for the CDR3 is TGTGCCACCCAAGACAGGGGCGGTTATCAGCCCCAGCATTTT.

The chain is built from TRBV7-9 and TRBJ2-6; 8 positions match TRBD1. The length of the CDR3 is 16 residues. The germline CDR1 and CDR2 sequences are SEHNR and FQNEAQ (reference sequence). V dropped 1 base and J dropped 2; count of bases not matched to a gene: 1. As DNA, the CDR3 is TGTGCCAGCAGCTTAGGGACAGGGACTGGGGCCAACGTCCTGACTTTC. Its translation is CASSLGTGTGANVLTF.

The chain links TRBV4-2 to TRBJ2-7, with TRBD1 matching 11 bases. Germline V gene lookup returns CDR1 LGHNA and CDR2 YNFKEQ. The CDR3 loop spans 15 amino acids. J gave up 2 bases and V 6 bases, and 6 bases lay outside the gene matches. The CDR3 bases are TGTGCCAGCAGGACAGGACAGGGGGCAACCTACGAGCAGTACTTC. Its translation: CASRTGQGATYEQYF.

The V call is TRBV14, the J call TRBJ2-5, with unresolved D. Germline V gives CDR1 SGHDN, CDR2 FVKESK. Trimming took 4 bases from V and 4 from J, leaving 16 bases between them. The CDR3 is 15 amino acids. CDR3 coding DNA: TGTGCCAGCAGCCGGTCTCTGAGTATTAGAGAGACCCAGTACTTC. Translated: CASSRSLSIRETQYF.

CDR3 protein: CASSPLVAGFYRQDGYTF. CDR3 DNA: TGTGCCAGTAGCCCCCTCGTTGCAGGCTTCTACCGTCAGGATGGCTACACCTTC. The rearrangement joins TRBV19 to TRBJ1-2; no definite D call. CDR3 length: 18 residues. Germline V gene lookup returns CDR1 LNHDA and CDR2 SQIVND (reference sequence). V gave up 6 bases and J gave up 6 bases, with 29 bases separating them.

The J gene is TRBJ2-5, the V gene TRBV11-2; D gene ambiguous. CDR1 is SGHAT, CDR2 FQNNGV, per germline. The CDR3 is made up of 15 amino acids. V lost 5 bases and J 5 bases, leaving 18 bases between the germline ends. CDR3 in DNA: TGTGCCAGCAGCCCCCGGGTTTCTACCGGGGAGACCCAGTACTTC. Translation: CASSPRVSTGETQYF. The whole variable domain, filled in from reference TRBV11-2 and TRBJ2-5, reads EAGVAQSPRYKIIEKRQSVAFWCNPISGHATLYWYQQILGQGPKLLIQFQNNGVVDDSQLPKDRFSAERLKGVDSTLKIQPAKLEDSAVYLCASSPRVSTGETQYFGPGTRLLVL.

This clone has a single count. The rearrangement uses TRBV30 and TRBJ2-5; 13 bases agree with TRBD2. After removal of 1 base from V and 2 bases from J, the junction contained 7 bases not matched to a gene. The CDR3 is 17 residues long. Germline V gene sequence: CDR1 GTSNPN, CDR2 SVGIG (reference sequence). The CDR3 sequence is CAWSAGLAGAPQETQYF. The CDR3 nucleotides read TGTGCCTGGAGTGCCGGACTAGCGGGAGCTCCGCAAGAGACCCAGTACTTC.

CDR3 protein: CAISEKGSGDTEAFF. CDR3 DNA: TGTGCCATCAGTGAAAAAGGGTCGGGGGACACTGAAGCTTTCTTT. The V call is TRBV10-3, the J call TRBJ1-1; D may be TRBD1 (5 bases). The CDR3 loop spans 15 amino acids. Germline CDR1 and CDR2: ENHRY and SYGVKD. V lost 3 bases, J lost 3 bases, and 14 bases lay in between.

The rearrangement uses TRBV30 and TRBJ2-1; 11 bases match TRBD2. Trimming took 2 bases from V and 8 from J; bases not matched to a gene: 14. The germline V gene has CDR1 GTSNPN and CDR2 SVGIG (reference sequence). The CDR3 loop spans 17 amino acids. This CDR3 is CAWSPLTSGVSIDEQFF. CDR3 DNA: TGTGCCTGGAGTCCACTGACTAGCGGGGTTTCTATCGATGAGCAGTTCTTC.

The chain combines TRBV20-1 with TRBJ1-2; 8 nucleotides agree with TRBD1. With V trimmed by 6 bases and J by 7 bases, 4 bases remained unmatched. The CDR3 loop spans 11 amino acids. Germline CDR1 reads DFQATT; CDR2 reads SNEGSKA (reference sequence). The CDR3 DNA reads as TGCAGTGCAGCAGGGGGCTCTGGCTACACCTTC. Protein: CSAAGGSGYTF.

The chain is built from TRBV11-2 and TRBJ1-1; 7 bases are shared with TRBD1. Trimming cost V 1 base and J 4 bases; bases outside gene matches: 3. The V gene's germline CDR1 is SGHAT and CDR2 FQNNGV. The CDR3 covers 14 residues. Here the CDR3 reads CASSLGDRATEAFF. CDR3 in DNA: TGTGCCAGCAGCTTAGGTGACAGGGCCACTGAAGCTTTCTTT.

This clone was observed a single time. The chain recombines TRBV6-1 with TRBJ1-2, with D possibly matching TRBD1 (6 bases). Trimming took 1 base from V and 6 from J, leaving 9 bases between them. The V gene's germline CDR1 is MNHNS and CDR2 SASEGT. This CDR3 region has 13 residues. The CDR3 sequence is CASSEGWGHGYTF. The CDR3 region has the DNA TGTGCCAGCAGTGAAGGTTGGGGGCATGGCTACACCTTC.

This sequence joins TRBV4-2 and TRBJ2-7; D may be TRBD2 (6 bases). CDR3 size: 15 residues. Deletions cut 4 bases from V and 3 bases from J, with 16 bases between. In germline, CDR1 is LGHNA, CDR2 YNFKEQ. The CDR3 DNA reads as TGTGCCAGCAGCCCTCTCGCGGGCGGGGTCTACGAGCAGTACTTC. It specifies CASSPLAGGVYEQYF.

V gene TRBV13 combines with J gene TRBJ2-2, with 8 bases matching TRBD2. The CDR3 consists of 15 residues. Germline CDR1 is PRHDT and CDR2 is FYEKMQ (reference sequence). V shed 8 bases, J shed 6 bases, and the junction held 11 bases outside the gene matches. The CDR3 here is CASAGETSVSGELFF. In DNA, the CDR3 is TGTGCCAGCGCGGGGGAGACTAGCGTTTCCGGGGAGCTGTTTTTT. Full variable domain (rest looked up from reference TRBV13 and TRBJ2-2): AAGVIQSPRHLIKEKRETATLKCYPIPRHDTVYWYQQGPGQDPQFLISFYEKMQSDKGSIPDRFSAQQFSDYHSELNMSSLELGDSALYFCASAGETSVSGELFFGEGSRLTVL.

The chain links TRBV10-2 to TRBJ1-1; D is unclear. Trimming shortened V by 3 bases and J by 5 bases, and 10 bases separated the two germline ends. Germline CDR1 reads WSHSY; CDR2 reads SAAADI. CDR3 length equals 13 residues. The CDR3 loop reads CASSDSPGTEAFF. DNA for the CDR3: TGCGCCAGCAGTGACTCCCCGGGGACTGAAGCTTTCTTT.

The chain is built from TRBV7-3 and TRBJ1-1, with no clear D. The CDR3 is 14 residues long. Germline CDR1 is SGHTA and CDR2 is FQGTGA. The germline V and J ends were trimmed by 3 bases and 5 bases, with 13 bases remaining between them. The CDR3 spells CASSFMAAGTEAFF. CDR3 sequence (DNA): TGTGCCAGCAGCTTCATGGCCGCCGGGACTGAAGCTTTCTTT.

CDR3 DNA: TGTGCCAGCAGCTTAGGGGGGAGGGCTGAAGCTTTCTTT. Protein: CASSLGGRAEAFF. The rearrangement links TRBV7-9 to TRBJ1-1; possibly TRBD1 for D (5 bases). The CDR3 has 13 residues. V was cut by 1 base and J by 6 bases, with 9 bases left in between. Germline V gene lookup returns CDR1 SEHNR and CDR2 FQNEAQ (reference sequence).